This T cell receptor (beta chain) emerged from a study of cytomegalovirus exposure and HLA in healthy donors. Study-wide points: Per published reports, the classifier diagnosed cytomegalovirus status with high specificity and sensitivity. A few CMV-associated chains were confirmed in vitro to be specific for CMV antigens.

V lost 1 base and J 3 bases, leaving 16 bases between the germline ends. Germline V gene data show CDR1 as SEHNR and CDR2 as FQNEAQ (reference sequence). CDR3 size: 16 residues. This table comes from immunoSEQ multiplex PCR, and its TCRdb copy is limited to in-frame clones, with some not included. Of over 150,000 clones in the sample, more than 70% were seen once. The donors were part of the approximately 130-subject validation cohort, which stood apart from the roughly 670-subject first cohort. This clone came up a few times. Its matching antigen is unknown. The genes are TRBV7-9 and TRBJ2-7; D may be TRBD2 (7 bases). This clonotype was sampled from a human donor in good health. Source material: PBMCs. The CDR3 DNA sequence: TGTGCCAGCAGCTTAGTGGTCGCAGGGGAGGGCTACGAGCAGTACTTC. This translates into CASSLVVAGEGYEQYF.